This T cell receptor (beta chain) came from a study of CD8+ T cells in alopecia areata. Germline V lookup: CDR1 MNHEY, CDR2 SMNVEV (reference sequence). The CDR3 is made up of 18 amino acids. J lost 2 bases, V lost 0 bases, and 9 bases had no gene match. The authors extracted RNA and reverse transcribed it into cDNA as the sequencing template. The method was immunoSEQ multiplex PCR; TCRdb's version includes in-frame clones alone and lacks a portion of them. This table holds tens of thousands of clones, roughly 57% found once. This receptor was identified in a human donor with alopecia areata. The sample here was CD8+ T cells sorted from blood, taken at week 0. This chain links TRBV27 with TRBJ2-3; TRBD1 matches at 9 bases. CDR3 DNA: TGTGCCAGCAGTTTATCTTCGGGGACAGGGAGGTTCACAGATACGCAGTATTTT. It translates to CASSLSSGTGRFTDTQYF.